The clone carrying this T cell receptor beta chain was counted many times. What it binds is unknown. The CDR3 loop spans 16 amino acids. Looked up from germline, CDR1 is DFQATT and CDR2 is SNEGSKA (reference sequence). V was clipped by 3 bases and J by 5 bases; unmatched bases: 11. This entry comes from a study of T-cell reconstitution after alpha-beta-depleted transplantation in children. Overall study results and limits: Once a year had passed after transplant, T-cell counts and diversity came mostly from newly produced T cells.

TCRbeta library construction was performed incorporating unique molecular identifiers. TCRdb analysed the PCR reads with MiXCR anew, one entry per CDR3 protein. The table has approximately 650,000 distinct CDR3 sequences, around 12% seen once. Specimen: PBMCs, collected before TCRalphabeta/CD19-depleted stem cell transplant. This sequence was found in a girl aged 2 to 9 with congenital amegakaryocytic thrombocytopenia, due to receive a stem cell transplant. The V gene is TRBV20-1, the J gene TRBJ2-1; 9 nucleotides align to TRBD2. The CDR3 DNA is TGCAGTGCTAGCTCCTCGGGTAGCGGGAGCAACAATGAGCAGTTCTTC. It codes for CSASSSGSGSNNEQFF.